This TCR beta chain was found in a study of shared clonotypes between healthy human individuals. Germline CDR1 SGHVS, CDR2 FQNEAQ. The CDR3 spans 13 residues. Deletions cut 3 bases from V and 5 bases from J, with 10 bases between. The repertoire was sequenced with immunoSEQ multiplex PCR; TCRdb's copy has only in-frame clones and lacks some. The table lists roughly 170,000 clones, approximately 70% of them singletons, with roughly a tenth in the top ten. Material: memory CD4+ T cells sorted from blood. Subset here: CD45RA-negative fraction. The TCR was taken from a man aged 25-45 years in good health. The chain uses TRBV7-8 and TRBJ1-1; D call uncertain. CDR3 sequence: CASSFSGRTEAFF. The CDR3 nucleotides read TGTGCCAGCAGCTTTTCGGGGAGGACTGAAGCTTTCTTT.